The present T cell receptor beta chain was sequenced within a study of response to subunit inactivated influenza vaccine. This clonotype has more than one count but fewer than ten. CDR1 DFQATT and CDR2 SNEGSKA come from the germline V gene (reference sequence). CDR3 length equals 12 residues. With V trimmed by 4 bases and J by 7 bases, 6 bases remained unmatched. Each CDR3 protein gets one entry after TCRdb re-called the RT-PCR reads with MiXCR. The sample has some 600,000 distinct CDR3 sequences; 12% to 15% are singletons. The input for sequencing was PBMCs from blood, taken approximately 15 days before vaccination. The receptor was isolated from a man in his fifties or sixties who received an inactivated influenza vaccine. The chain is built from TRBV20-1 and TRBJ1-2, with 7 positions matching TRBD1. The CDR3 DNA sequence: TGCAGTGCTACCTCCGGGACAGCTGGCTACACCTTC. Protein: CSATSGTAGYTF.